Sequencing of this TCR beta chain was carried out in a study of cytomegalovirus exposure and HLA in healthy donors (dated by TCRdb to about 2017). Regarding the complete study: An earlier analysis of about 530 of the donors reported about 280 Gb of sequence data and about 120 million unique TCR beta sequences obtained from around 180 million T cells. Genome-wide SNP genotypes for about 60% of the roughly 700 donors were used in a later genetic analysis, which treated that subset as a discovery cohort. Alongside the repertoire data, information on donor age, sex, ethnicity and CMV serostatus was compiled. A later analysis re-analyzed previously published TCR beta repertoires from hundreds of donors and added high-resolution HLA genotyping to study TCR occurrence patterns. Along with the approximately 620-subject first cohort, a separate validation cohort of over a hundred different subjects was used. Rather than using new phenotypic data, the later analysis identified candidate immune exposures from TCR beta sequences and from how often those sequences occurred across donors. An earlier analysis of roughly 580 of the donors used high-throughput TCR beta sequencing to judge whether each TCR beta V gene segment behaved as functional or pseudogenic. Using immunosequencing, the study profiled T cell repertoires from around 680 subjects and related those repertoires to cytomegalovirus serostatus. Several DR-DQ haplotypes were treated as single units for association and clustering because of strong linkage in the cohort. Class I and class II HLA loci were covered by the typing at four-digit resolution. All discovery cohort repertoires had been generated using a single sequencing platform. The number of typed donors differed by locus: about 620-640 for A, B, C, DRB1 and DQB1; some 540 for DQA1; roughly 600 for DPA1; and roughly 470 for DPB1. Of the roughly 390 genotyped donors, roughly 76% were placed in the genetic ancestry cluster associated with self-reported Caucasian donors. Among around 400 genotyped donors of the cohort, an average of roughly 230,000 unique TCR beta nucleotide sequences was sequenced per donor, of which about 18% were non-productive. To predict cytomegalovirus infection status, the study brought together high-throughput TCR immunosequencing, statistical association of individual TCRs with disease status, and machine learning. Roughly 300 gigabases of sequencing data and some 85 million unique TCR sequences were included in an early release covering about 700 HLA-typed donors. The study aimed to test whether signatures of past pathogen exposure could be identified by cataloging public T cell receptors.

Library creation used the immunoSEQ multiplex PCR assay. For the multiplex PCR, a mixture combining 60 forward primers for TCR Vbeta segments and 13 reverse primers for TCR Jbeta segments was used. A multiplex PCR assay on genomic DNA amplified the CDR3 region of rearranged TCR beta genes. The amplified TCR beta libraries were sequenced on the Illumina HiSeq System as 87-base-pair reads. The paper's processing steps were these. Across the 700 or so repertoires, a later analysis counted approximately 75 million unique TCR beta chains, 9 million to 14 million of which were shared by at least two donors. To remove PCR and sequencing errors, raw reads were error-corrected and collapsed into unique sequences using a nearest-neighbor algorithm that merged closely related sequences. V, D and J gene segments were assigned by aligning CDR3 sequences to IMGT reference sequences. For a sequence to be retained, a match of at least six nucleotides was required to both a V gene segment and a J gene segment. A rearrangement counted as productive if the CDR3 had no stop codons and remained in frame with V and J, and every other rearrangement counted as non-productive. Following IMGT convention, CDR3 was defined as the stretch from the second conserved V-encoded cysteine to the conserved J-encoded phenylalanine. Sequences without an unambiguous match to a single V gene segment were excluded from the earlier analysis of about 640 of the donors. In an earlier analysis of around 600 of the donors, V segments were called functional above 56.7% productive rearrangements and were called segregating when the between-donor standard deviation exceeded 5%. To diagnose cytomegalovirus status from the catalog of TCR beta chain sequences, a statistical classification framework was built. V and J gene assignment, in a later analysis, came from comparing TCR nucleotide sequences with IMGT/GENE-DB human TR gene sequences. In a later analysis, CDR3 sequences and most-parsimonious VDJ recombination scenarios were assigned using the TCRdist pipeline. A later analysis defined each TCR beta chain by its CDR3 amino acid sequence plus V-gene family, and excluded reads lacking a unique V-gene family. A later analysis removed 592 highly shared, low-generation-probability nucleotide sequences to deal with suspected cross-contamination and a sequencing artifact. For each public chain, a later analysis derived a clonal expansion index from normalized ranks of inferred template counts within each repertoire. Generation probabilities in a later analysis came from a VDJ recombination model fitted to out-of-frame rearrangements, and those results were checked against IGoR. Hypergeometric tests were used in a later analysis to score TCR-TCR, TCR-HLA and TCR-CMV co-occurrence, with a repertoire-size bias correction applied to the TCR pairs. A later analysis estimated false discovery rates by permuting HLA or CMV assignments 20 times. In a later analysis, co-occurring TCRs were grouped with DBSCAN, and TCRdist sequence similarity was added when clustering was performed within HLA-allele-positive subsets. For co-occurrence clustering, repertoires with fewer than 30,000 or more than 120,000 public chains were excluded, along with roughly five repertoires with anomalous nucleotide sharing. TCRdb's version of the immuneACCESS table is confined to in-frame rearrangements and falls short of the full clone set. An unresolved V gene accounts for under half of the shortfall where checked; the remainder is of unknown origin. V, J and clone size are taken as reported in that table, and D and trimming were inferred from the DNA itself. The sample has 36,000 or so clones on record, around 83% of them singletons. The top ten hold 3.5% to 4% of the sample.

The CDR3 contains 14 residues, cysteine and phenylalanine counted. Only the CDR3 part of the read is kept: 42 bases, read in frame from the first base. CDR1 and CDR2, per the germline V gene (reference sequence), are LNHDA and SQIVND. Trimming accounts for 7 bases at V and 5 bases at J, while the number of junction bases matched to no gene is 5. The cohort comprised some 680 healthy bone marrow donors. All cohort members were sampled while nominally healthy, although unrecorded immune exposures were likely present. The donor was CMV seronegative and belonged to the group of under 400 seronegative cohort members. Every donor gave a peripheral blood sample, and the peripheral blood mononuclear cells from that sample were used for TCR beta sequencing. The Qiagen DNeasy Blood Extraction Kit was used to extract genomic DNA from the blood cell samples. In regard to this clone: The target of this receptor is not known. No much larger clone is present one base from it, and per-base qualities are unavailable.

Overall study results and their limits: In a later analysis, the rate of TCR association differed among HLA loci, with DRB1 alleles having the most associated TCRs and HLA-C alleles having the fewest. Cytomegalovirus status was reported to be diagnosed by the classifier with high specificity and sensitivity in both the original and validation cohorts. Roughly uniform sequencing depth across donors was assumed in presence/absence analyses, although this assumption may not hold. A later analysis found that HLA-associated TCR beta chains were more clonally expanded and had lower generation probabilities than equally common non-associated chains. Because HLA typing was missing for some donors at each locus, association tests included only the typed subset. Most CMV-associated TCR beta chains appeared to be HLA-restricted in a later analysis, and the HLA associations seemed to be driven largely by CMV exposure. Because counts were too low, roughly 18 rarely observed V segments, including chromosome 9 orphons, were left out of the earlier analysis of over 550 of the donors. The authors suggested that the approach could potentially be extended to other disease states and immunological phenotypes. According to a later analysis, parvovirus B19, influenza, CMV and Epstein-Barr virus appeared linked to several top co-occurrence clusters. A total of 164 TCR beta chains were listed by the study as associated with cytomegalovirus. The sequencing pipeline was judged likely to have produced a cluster of highly shared sequence variants as a technical artifact. An earlier analysis of several hundred of the donors showed that most TCR beta V segments appeared in productive rearrangements either about 90% or about 30% of the time, which broadly matched IMGT annotations. An association between a missense DCLRE1C variant and V-gene and J-gene trimming of TCR beta chains was found in a later genetic analysis and replicated in an independent cohort. Assigning TCR associations to individual alleles was difficult when HLA alleles, especially DR and DQ, strongly co-occurred. Most TCR sequences were observed very rarely across donors, whereas some public TCRs were present in many individuals. Specific HLA alleles were associated with over 15,000 TCR beta sequences at a false discovery rate of 0.05 in a later analysis. According to a later genetic analysis, donors in an Asian-associated ancestry cluster had fewer N-insertions in productive TCRs than the approximately 690-donor mean. The only immune exposure information available for the cohort was CMV serostatus. A few of the identified cytomegalovirus-associated TCR beta chains were confirmed in vitro to be specific for cytomegalovirus antigens. In this cohort, only TCR beta chains were sequenced, and detectable features were limited by the absence of alpha or paired-chain data. Correlated functional status among segregating V segments might reflect linkage disequilibrium, but an unknown experimental factor could not be ruled out. The 87-base-pair reads could not distinguish some IMGT-functional V segments, including TRBV6-2 and TRBV6-3, so those segments were excluded. A further reported finding was that TCR beta sequences accurately predicted the HLA-A and HLA-B alleles for most subjects in the first cohort.

The sequence derives from a woman aged 18-29 years in good health and CMV-seronegative. The sample taken for sequencing was PBMCs. The chain links TRBV19 with TRBJ1-5; 10 middle bases align to TRBD1. CDR3 reads: CASTPGTGDQPQHF. The bases read TGTGCCAGTACCCCCGGGACAGGGGATCAGCCCCAGCATTTT.